The 14 T cell receptor beta chains given below trace back to one sample, sequenced in a study of vaccination effects on CD4 cells after COVID-19 (dated by TCRdb to between 2022 and 2023). The library was built by means of the immunoSEQ multiplex PCR assay. This immuneACCESS table, as held by TCRdb, lists in-frame sequences with V and J called but not all clones. Of the missing ones, under half trace to an unresolved V gene in checked studies; the others have no known cause. The sample yields about 66,000 clones; 70% to 80% were counted once. The ten largest clones represent 2.4% of the sample. After approximately 11 days of culture, CD4+ T cells were isolated with the EasySep CD4+ T cell isolation kit. Each participant got two doses of an mRNA SARS-CoV-2 vaccine, either BNT162b2 or mRNA-1273. What these receptors recognize is not known. The sequences come from CD4+ T cells from PBMCs cultured without peptide, collected after COVID-19 vaccination. These receptors originate from a human donor who received a COVID-19 vaccine.

This chain uses TRBV10-3 with TRBJ2-5; 8 bases map to TRBD2. V was clipped by 3 bases and J by 2 bases; unmatched bases: 5. This CDR3 has 15 amino acids. Germline V CDR1 and CDR2: ENHRY, SYGVKD. The CDR3 loop reads CAISDSSGVQETQYF. CDR3 DNA: TGTGCCATCAGTGATAGTAGCGGGGTTCAAGAGACCCAGTACTTC.

This chain connects TRBV24-1 to TRBJ2-7; D not resolved. The CDR3 totals 13 residues. V was clipped by 3 bases and J by 2 bases, with 7 bases between them. Germline values: CDR1 KGHDR, CDR2 SFDVKD. The CDR3 nucleotides read TGTGCCACCAGTGATCTCAGCGCCTACGAGCAGTACGTC. Its translation: CATSDLSAYEQYV.

CDR3 in amino acids: CASSQVKRGPQETQYF. The CDR3 DNA is TGCGCCAGCAGCCAAGTTAAGCGGGGGCCTCAAGAGACCCAGTACTTC. This chain connects TRBV4-1 to TRBJ2-5; TRBD2 matches 8 bases. The V gene end was trimmed by 1 base and the J gene end by 2 bases; junction bases not matched to a gene: 6. Germline CDR1 reads MGHRA; CDR2 reads YSYEKL. The CDR3 contains 16 residues.

This clone was recorded a few times. J is TRBJ1-1 and V is TRBV6-1, with D possibly being TRBD1 (6 bases). The CDR3 has 15 residues. Germline CDR1 MNHNS, CDR2 SASEGT. V gave up 3 bases and J gave up 1 base, with 12 bases separating them. The CDR3 sequence: CASSDTGQANTEAFF. CDR3 sequence (DNA): TGTGCCAGCAGTGACACGGGACAAGCGAACACTGAAGCTTTCTTT.

The rearrangement links TRBV10-1 to TRBJ1-4, with D perhaps TRBD1 (6 bases). V was clipped by 3 bases and J by 8 bases, with 10 bases between them. CDR3 size: 13 residues. Looked up from germline, CDR1 is WNHNN and CDR2 is SYGVQD (reference sequence). This CDR3 reads CASSEKDREKLFF. CDR3 bases: TGCGCCAGCAGTGAAAAGGACAGAGAAAAACTGTTTTTT.

This sequence joins TRBV3-1 (or the pseudogene TRBV3-2) and TRBJ2-3; TRBD2 matches at 11 bases. The CDR3 contains 17 residues. In germline, CDR1 is LGHDT, CDR2 YNNKEL (reference sequence). Unmatched junction bases numbered 8, after V lost 2 bases and J lost 4 bases. The CDR3 bases are TGTGCCAGCAGCCAAATTAAGACTAGCGGGATGGCAGATACGCAGTATTTT. Translating gives CASSQIKTSGMADTQYF.

The chain recombines TRBV27 with TRBJ1-5, with 7 positions matching TRBD1. CDR1 MNHEY and CDR2 SMNVEV come from the germline V gene (reference sequence). This CDR3 contains 15 residues. J gave up 3 bases and V 5 bases, and 7 bases lay outside the gene matches. CDR3 bases: TGTGCCAGCAGTCTTAGGACAGGCCTCAATCAGCCCCAGCATTTT. Protein product: CASSLRTGLNQPQHF.

The chain links TRBV12-5 to TRBJ1-2; possibly TRBD1 for D (6 bases). Germline values: CDR1 LGHNT, CDR2 FRNRAP. Trimming removed 6 bases from V and 4 bases from J, with 27 bases in between. The CDR3 spans 18 residues. CDR3: CASGRNRDGEGGFYGYTF. The CDR3 DNA reads TGTGCTAGTGGGCGAAACCGGGACGGCGAAGGGGGGTTCTATGGCTACACCTTC.

The J gene is TRBJ2-7, the V gene TRBV11-2, with 7 bases lining up with TRBD1. The CDR3 sequence is 15 residues long. Trimming took 5 bases from V and 3 from J; bases not matched to a gene: 10. Germline-derived CDR1 and CDR2 are SGHAT and FQNNGV. The chain's CDR3 is CASSMTQGFNYEQYV. The CDR3 nucleotides read TGTGCCAGCAGCATGACACAGGGGTTTAACTACGAGCAGTACGTC.

The J gene is TRBJ1-2, the V gene TRBV6-5, with TRBD1 matching 11 bases. Looked up from germline, CDR1 is MNHEY and CDR2 is SVGAGI. J was trimmed by 8 bases and V by 6 bases; bases with no gene match: 8. This CDR3 has 14 amino acids. The chain's CDR3 is CASRQPGQGEGYTF. Here the CDR3 DNA reads TGTGCCAGCAGACAACCGGGACAGGGGGAAGGCTACACCTTC.

The chain employs TRBV12-5 and TRBJ2-2; 13 bases line up with TRBD2. Germline-derived CDR1 and CDR2 are LGHNT and FRNRAP. Trimming cost V 4 bases and J 5 bases; bases outside gene matches: 4. The CDR3 is 16 amino acids. CDR3 bases: TGTGCTAGTGGTTCCGGACTAGCGGGGGAAACCGGGGAGCTGTTTTTT. It specifies CASGSGLAGETGELFF.

The chain links TRBV4-3 to TRBJ2-5; 8 bases agree with TRBD1. The CDR3 sequence is 15 residues long. V shed 5 bases, J shed 4 bases, and the junction held 9 bases outside the gene matches. The germline V gene encodes CDR1 LGHNA and CDR2 YSLEER. The CDR3 coding sequence is TGCGCCAGCAGCTCAGTTACAGGGGGAGCAGAGACCCAGTACTTC. Translating it yields CASSSVTGGAETQYF.

The rearrangement links TRBV18 to TRBJ1-2, with 7 nucleotides matching TRBD1. Germline CDR1 KGHSH, CDR2 LQKENI. With V trimmed by 4 bases and J by 2 bases, 13 bases remained unmatched. The CDR3 has 17 residues. CDR3 loop: CASSLSTGVTANYGYTF. The CDR3 bases are TGTGCCAGCTCACTGAGTACAGGGGTGACCGCGAACTATGGCTACACCTTC.

Only a few counts were recorded for this clone. The genes are TRBV20-1 and TRBJ1-2; perhaps TRBD1 as D (6 bases). The CDR3 runs 13 residues. Trimming removed 3 bases from V and 2 bases from J, with 10 bases in between. CDR1 is DFQATT, CDR2 SNEGSKA, per germline (reference sequence). In nucleotides, the CDR3 is TGCAGTGCTAGTTTTCAGGGGAACTATGGCTACACCTTC. Translation: CSASFQGNYGYTF.